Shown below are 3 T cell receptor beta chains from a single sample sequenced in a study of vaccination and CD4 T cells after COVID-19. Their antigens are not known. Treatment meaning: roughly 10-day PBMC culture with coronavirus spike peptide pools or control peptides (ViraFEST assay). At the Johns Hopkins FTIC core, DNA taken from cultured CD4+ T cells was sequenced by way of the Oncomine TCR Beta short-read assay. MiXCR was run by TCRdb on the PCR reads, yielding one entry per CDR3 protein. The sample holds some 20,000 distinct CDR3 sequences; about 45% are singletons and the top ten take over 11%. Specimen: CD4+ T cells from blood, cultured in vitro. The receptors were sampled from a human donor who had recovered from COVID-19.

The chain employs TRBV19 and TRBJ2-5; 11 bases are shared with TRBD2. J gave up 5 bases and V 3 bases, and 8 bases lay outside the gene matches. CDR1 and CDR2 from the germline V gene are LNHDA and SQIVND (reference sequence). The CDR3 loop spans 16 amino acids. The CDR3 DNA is TGTGCCAGTAGTATCGGAGGGCTAGCGGGAGGTGAGACCCAGTACTTC. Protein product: CASSIGGLAGGETQYF.

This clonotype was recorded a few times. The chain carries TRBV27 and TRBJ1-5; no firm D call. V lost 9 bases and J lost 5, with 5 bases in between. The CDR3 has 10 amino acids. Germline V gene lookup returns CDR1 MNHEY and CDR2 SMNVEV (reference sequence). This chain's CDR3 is CARGDQPQHF. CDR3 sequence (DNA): TGTGCCAGGGGCGATCAGCCCCAGCATTTT.

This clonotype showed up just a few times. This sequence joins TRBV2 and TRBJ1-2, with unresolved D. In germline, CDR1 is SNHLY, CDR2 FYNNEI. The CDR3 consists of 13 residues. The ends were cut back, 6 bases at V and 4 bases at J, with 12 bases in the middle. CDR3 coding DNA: TGTGCCAGCAGCGTACAAGAAGTCTATGGCTACACCTTC. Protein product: CASSVQEVYGYTF.